Given below is one TCR beta chain in context. The antigen it binds to is not known. Base-call qualities are not available, and no considerably larger clone is one nucleotide away. The immunoSEQ Assay, a bias-controlled multiplex PCR, was used to amplify TCRbeta CDR3 regions from genomic DNA. Under the source paper's analysis protocol: Within the assay, amplification of reference gene primers was used to estimate how many nucleated cells each sample contained. To quantify the absolute abundance of each unique TCRbeta CDR3 rearrangement, sequence reads were collapsed and filtered. Productive Simpson clonality was computed per sample as the square root of Simpson's diversity index over productive rearrangements. TCRdb mirrors the immuneACCESS table, restricted to in-frame sequences. Some clones are absent from its copies; in checked studies, under half trace to an unresolved V gene, and the reason for the others is unknown. The V and J calls and clone size were taken over from that table, and D and trimming were inferred from the DNA. The sample yields approximately 240,000 clones; approximately 91% were counted once. Around 2% of the sample goes to the ten largest clones.

The CDR3 contains 15 residues, cysteine and phenylalanine counted. Only the CDR3 part of the read is kept: 45 bases, read in frame from the first base. Clipping removes 4 bases from V and 2 bases from J, with 7 as the unmatched junction base count. Taken from the germline V gene (reference sequence), the CDR1 and CDR2 loops are SGHKS and YYEKEE. The data were taken from a study of blood T cell repertoires in COVID-19 (dated by TCRdb to 2018 to 2020). Broadly, across the study: Samples from collaborators originated in the United States, Italy and Spain and spanned both the acute and convalescent phases of COVID-19. The material from the prospective study consisted of cDNA or gDNA derived from T cells, B-cell-depleted T cells, or PBMCs. Subjects who had been exposed to COVID-19, were actively infected with it, or had recovered from it provided the deeply sampled blood TCRbeta repertoires that made up the dataset. The repertoires were released in a freely available public database intended as a resource for research on the immune response to SARS-CoV-2. The samples were drawn from two sources: the first 160 participants of the ongoing ImmuneRACE study, and over 1,000 subjects contributed by 6 global collaborators. Nearly every sample came with metadata listing a de-identified subject ID, COVID-19 status, age in years and sex. Where available, HLA class I and class II types were taken from metadata supplied by the sample provider and were not determined by assay-based typing.

Samples from volunteer blood donors who had recovered from COVID-19 were contributed by a second Seattle source. The collaborating institutions used their own protocols to collect whole blood in K2EDTA tubes. For TCRbeta analysis, collaborators shipped samples in one of three forms: frozen whole blood, isolated PBMCs, or DNA extracted from either of those sample types. The investigation overall reported the following: How much clinical and demographic metadata was included differed by source and by participant, and the metadata was provided uncurated.

Sequencing was carried out using peripheral blood. Recombination connected TRBV5-5 to TRBJ2-5; 8 bases in the junction line up with TRBD2. This receptor was taken from a middle-aged woman who had recovered from COVID-19. CDR3 sequence: CASSPTGTSQETQYF. The DNA sequence is as follows: TGTGCCAGCAGCCCAACCGGGACTAGTCAAGAGACCCAGTACTTC.